This paragraph reports one TCR beta chain. Its antigen is still unknown. These data come from a study of T cell responses to AZD1222 COVID-19 vaccine. Points from the study as a whole: The span of vaccine-associated CD4 TCRs extended across spike, with dominance at 160-218 and 743-854. There were mostly white British donors and more females than males, and clonal diversity was possibly underestimated.

The CDR3 spans 13 residues. CDR1 is WSHSY, CDR2 SAAADI, per germline. Trimming left V 7 bases short and J 6 bases short, with 16 bases between. Sequenced by immunoSEQ multiplex PCR; TCRdb stores in-frame clones only, minus some. Among some 150,000 clones, 88% were seen once, and the ten largest hold approximately 4.5%. The chain uses TRBV10-2 and TRBJ2-7, with D maybe TRBD2 (6 bases). This TCR derives from an adult who received the AZD1222 COVID-19 vaccine. The starting material was peripheral blood, obtained 28 days after the second AZD1222 dose. The CDR3 loop reads CASKSRLVREQYF. CDR3 DNA sequence: TGCGCCAGCAAATCAAGACTAGTTCGCGAGCAGTACTTC.